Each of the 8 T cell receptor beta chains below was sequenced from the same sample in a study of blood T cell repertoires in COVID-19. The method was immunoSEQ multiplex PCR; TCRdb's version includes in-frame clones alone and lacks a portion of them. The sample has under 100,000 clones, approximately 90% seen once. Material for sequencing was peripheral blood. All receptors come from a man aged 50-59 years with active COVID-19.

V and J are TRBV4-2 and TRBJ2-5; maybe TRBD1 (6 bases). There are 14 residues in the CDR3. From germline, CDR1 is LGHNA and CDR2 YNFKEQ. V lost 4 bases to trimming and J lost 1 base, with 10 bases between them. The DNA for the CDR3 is TGTGCCAGCAGCCCAGGACAGAGCCAAGAGACCCAGTACTTC. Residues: CASSPGQSQETQYF.

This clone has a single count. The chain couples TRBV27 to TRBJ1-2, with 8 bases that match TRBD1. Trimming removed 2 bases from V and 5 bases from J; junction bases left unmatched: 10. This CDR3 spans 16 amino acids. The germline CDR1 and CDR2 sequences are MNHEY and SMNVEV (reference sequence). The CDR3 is CASSLGSAGGRYGYTF. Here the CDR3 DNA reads TGTGCCAGCAGTTTAGGTTCCGCAGGGGGCAGGTATGGCTACACCTTC.

Written as DNA, the CDR3 is TGTGCCAGCAGCCCCCCAGGGGCTGGAAACACCATATATTTT. It encodes CASSPPGAGNTIYF. This rearrangement joins TRBV28 to TRBJ2-2; possibly TRBD1 for D (6 bases). The J call may be in error: the DNA end matches TRBJ1-3 better. This CDR3 is built from 14 residues. In germline, CDR1 is MDHEN, CDR2 SYDVKM.

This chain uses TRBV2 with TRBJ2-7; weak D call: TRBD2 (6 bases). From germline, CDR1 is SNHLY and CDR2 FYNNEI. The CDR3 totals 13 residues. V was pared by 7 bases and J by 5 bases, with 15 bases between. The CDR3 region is CASKGGHLHEQYF. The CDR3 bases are TGTGCCAGCAAGGGAGGACATCTCCACGAGCAGTACTTC.

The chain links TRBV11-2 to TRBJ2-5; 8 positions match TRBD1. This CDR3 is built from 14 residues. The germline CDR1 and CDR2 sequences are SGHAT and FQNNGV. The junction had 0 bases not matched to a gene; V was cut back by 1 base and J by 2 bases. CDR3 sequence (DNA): TGTGCCAGCAGCTTAGGGACAGGGCAAGAGACCCAGTACTTC. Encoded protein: CASSLGTGQETQYF.

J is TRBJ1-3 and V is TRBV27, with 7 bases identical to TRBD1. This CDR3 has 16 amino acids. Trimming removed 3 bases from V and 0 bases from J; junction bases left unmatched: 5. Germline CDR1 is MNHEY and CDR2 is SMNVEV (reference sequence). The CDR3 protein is CASSFSGQTSGNTIYF. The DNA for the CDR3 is TGTGCCAGCAGTTTCTCGGGACAGACCTCTGGAAACACCATATATTTT.

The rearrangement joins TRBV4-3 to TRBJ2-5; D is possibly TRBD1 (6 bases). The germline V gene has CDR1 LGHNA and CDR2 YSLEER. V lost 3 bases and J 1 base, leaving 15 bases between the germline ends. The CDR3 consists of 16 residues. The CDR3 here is CASSQPGHPLQETQYF. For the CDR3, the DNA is TGCGCCAGCAGCCAGCCGGGACACCCGCTCCAAGAGACCCAGTACTTC.

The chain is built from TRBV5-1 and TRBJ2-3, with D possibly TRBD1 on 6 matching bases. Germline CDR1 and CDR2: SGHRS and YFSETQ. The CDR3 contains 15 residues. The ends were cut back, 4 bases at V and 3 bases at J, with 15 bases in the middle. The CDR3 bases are TGCGCCAGCAGCAAAACCGGGACACCGACAGATACGCAGTATTTT. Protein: CASSKTGTPTDTQYF.